This T cell receptor (beta chain) appears in the sequencing data of a study of T cell repertoires in cytomegalovirus infection. On the study more broadly: Indications of both CMV infection and matching HLA type were provided by public TCR beta signatures.

This clonotype was counted only a few times. Its matching antigen is unknown. The CDR3 is 17 amino acids. Germline lookup yields CDR1 SGHTA and CDR2 FQGNSA. V was cut by 1 base and J by 6 bases, with 19 bases left in between. Via MiXCR, TCRdb re-called the reads, giving one row per CDR3 protein. The sample lists fewer than 350,000 distinct CDR3 sequences, about 28% occurring once. The source of this sequence is a human donor in good health (CMV status not recorded). Some clones in this sample may be carry-over from other donors' samples. Specimen: cultured PBMCs, collected from culture after CMV antigen stimulation. The chain uses TRBV7-2 and TRBJ2-1, with D possibly being TRBD1 or TRBD2 (5 bases each). The CDR3 bases are TGTGCCAGCAGCTTAGAACGCCCGGGGCTAGGCGGCAATGAGCAGTTCTTC. This encodes CASSLERPGLGGNEQFF.